Listed here are 23 T cell receptor beta chains from one sample, sequenced in a study of cytomegalovirus exposure and HLA in healthy donors. Vbeta (60) and Jbeta (13) primers were used in the PCR. Repertoires were generated with immunoSEQ multiplex PCR, while TCRdb's copy carries only in-frame clones and drops some. The table includes 65,000 to 85,000 clones, 65% to 70% detected once. Specimen: PBMCs. The receptors derive from a male donor in good health and CMV-seropositive.

This chain joins TRBV11-2 and TRBJ1-1, with a weak D call TRBD1 (5 bases). Trimming cost V 5 bases and J 6 bases, with 13 bases left between them. The CDR3 consists of 13 residues. Germline values: CDR1 SGHAT, CDR2 FQNNGV. This chain's CDR3 is CASSRRWGAEAFF. In DNA form, the CDR3 reads TGTGCCAGCAGCCGAAGGTGGGGGGCTGAAGCTTTCTTT.

The chain recombines TRBV29-1 with TRBJ2-3; D is possibly TRBD2 (6 bases). The CDR3 is 13 amino acids. Germline CDR1 SQVTM, CDR2 ANQGSEA. With 5 bases removed from V and 2 bases from J, the gap between germline ends came to 11 bases. The CDR3 loop reads CSVRRDTTDTQYF. CDR3 bases: TGCAGCGTTAGGCGGGATACCACAGATACGCAGTATTTT.

A word on this clone: The sample contains more than one DNA sequence encoding this CDR3. This chain links TRBV5-1 with TRBJ2-7; 7 bases align to TRBD1. Germline V gene sequence: CDR1 SGHRS, CDR2 YFSETQ. J gave up 1 base and V 0 bases, and 4 bases lay outside the gene matches. This CDR3 has 15 residues. In DNA, the CDR3 is TGCGCCAGCAGCTTGGACAGGGGAACGTCCTACGAGCAGTACTTC. Translation gives CASSLDRGTSYEQYF.

This clone was detected once. For the CDR3, the DNA is TGCGCCAGCAGCATAGGACAGTCGGCTGAAGCTTTCTTT. Residues: CASSIGQSAEAFF. This chain joins TRBV10-1 and TRBJ1-1; D is possibly TRBD1 (6 bases). This CDR3 has 13 amino acids. V was trimmed by 6 bases and J by 6 bases, leaving 14 bases between them. The germline V gene has CDR1 WNHNN and CDR2 SYGVQD (reference sequence).

The chain uses TRBV10-1 and TRBJ2-1; D ambiguous. Trimming shortened V by 0 bases and J by 2 bases, and 2 bases separated the two germline ends. This CDR3 region has 13 residues. Germline-derived CDR1 and CDR2 are WNHNN and SYGVQD (reference sequence). The CDR3 spells CASSESTYNEQFF. The CDR3, as DNA: TGCGCCAGCAGTGAGTCTACCTACAATGAGCAGTTCTTC.

This sequence joins TRBV4-1 and TRBJ1-5; D perhaps matches TRBD1 (5 bases). The CDR3 length is 15 residues. Between the trimmed V and J ends, which lost 2 bases and 0 bases, there was a span of 8 bases. The germline V gene has CDR1 MGHRA and CDR2 YSYEKL. The CDR3 DNA reads as TGCGCCAGCAGCCAAACAGGCCATAGCAATCAGCCCCAGCATTTT. This gives the protein CASSQTGHSNQPQHF.

The chain has TRBV10-3 and TRBJ2-7; weak D call: TRBD1 (6 bases). Germline CDR1 ENHRY, CDR2 SYGVKD. This CDR3 is 12 amino acids long. The V end lost 5 bases, the J end lost 5 bases, and 10 bases lay between the germline ends. CDR3 sequence reads: CAISTGTNEQYF. The DNA of the CDR3 is TGTGCCATCAGTACCGGGACAAACGAGCAGTACTTC.

This rearrangement joins TRBV19 to TRBJ2-3; D is perhaps TRBD2 (5 bases). CDR1 and CDR2 from the germline V gene are LNHDA and SQIVND (reference sequence). The CDR3 covers 13 residues. Trimming left V 6 bases short and J 3 bases short, with 10 bases between. The CDR3 DNA reads TGTGCCAGTAGCCGCTCGGGGACAGATACGCAGTATTTT. As protein: CASSRSGTDTQYF.

V usage is TRBV6-6 and J usage is TRBJ2-5, with D unresolved. The DNA end is a closer match to TRBJ2-7, so the J assignment may be wrong. The CDR3 totals 14 residues. The germline CDR1 and CDR2 sequences are MNHNY and SVGAGI (reference sequence). CDR3 nucleotide sequence: TGTGCCAGCAGTTACTCGTTGGAGTCCTACGAGCAGTACTTC. Translating gives CASSYSLESYEQYF.

The chain carries TRBV6-1 and TRBJ2-1; D perhaps matches TRBD2 (6 bases). Looked up from germline, CDR1 is MNHNS and CDR2 is SASEGT. V was shortened by 6 bases and J by 9 bases, with 21 bases between the two germline ends. This CDR3 spans 15 amino acids. CDR3 in DNA: TGTGCCAGCAGCGTGACTAGTCTCGAAGGGAGTGAGCAGTTCTTC. It yields the protein CASSVTSLEGSEQFF.

The chain joins TRBV5-1 to TRBJ2-1; a possible D gene is TRBD1 (6 bases). Germline V gene lookup returns CDR1 SGHRS and CDR2 YFSETQ. The CDR3 extends over 14 amino acids. The V end was cut by 4 bases, the J end by 5 bases, with 13 bases between. This CDR3 is CASSPGQNNNEQFF. CDR3 bases: TGCGCCAGCAGCCCTGGACAGAATAACAATGAGCAGTTCTTC.

The chain links TRBV6-5 to TRBJ2-5; TRBD1 might be the D (6 bases). V gave up 2 bases and J gave up 4 bases, with 14 bases separating them. The germline V gene encodes CDR1 MNHEY and CDR2 SVGAGI. The CDR3 extends over 15 amino acids. The CDR3 DNA reads as TGTGCCAGCAGTTACGTGGGGGCGTTTGGAGAGACCCAGTACTTC. As protein: CASSYVGAFGETQYF.

The V and J genes are TRBV6-5 and TRBJ1-2; 8 bases fit TRBD1. The CDR3 is 14 residues long. The V segment lost 6 bases and the J segment 7 bases; nucleotides outside the gene matches: 10. Germline CDR1 MNHEY, CDR2 SVGAGI. In nucleotides, the CDR3 is TGTGCCAGCAGGCGATCGGGACAGGACGCTGGCTACACCTTC. Translation gives CASRRSGQDAGYTF.

V and J are TRBV9 and TRBJ1-1; 11 bases fit TRBD1. The CDR3 is made up of 14 amino acids. The V gene end was trimmed by 5 bases and the J gene end by 4 bases; junction bases not matched to a gene: 4. In germline, CDR1 is SGDLS, CDR2 YYNGEE. CDR3 nucleotides: TGTGCCAGCAGTGGACAGGGGGCAGGCACTGAAGCTTTCTTT. It is translated as CASSGQGAGTEAFF.

The chain combines TRBV6-6 with TRBJ2-7; unclear D gene. The CDR3 length is 13 residues. Per the germline V gene, CDR1 is MNHNY and CDR2 is SVGAGI (reference sequence). V lost 6 bases to trimming and J lost 3 bases, with 12 bases between them. CDR3 region: CASSPRGYYEQYF. The CDR3 nucleotides are TGTGCCAGCAGCCCTCGAGGTTACTACGAGCAGTACTTC.

This clone was detected once. The chain links TRBV5-4 to TRBJ2-1; D perhaps matches TRBD2 (6 bases). V was shortened by 0 bases and J by 4 bases, with 14 bases between the two germline ends. The CDR3 spans 16 residues. From germline, CDR1 is SGHNT and CDR2 YYREEE (reference sequence). The CDR3 region has the DNA TGTGCCAGCAGCTTGGGAGGTAGCGGACCTTACAATGAGCAGTTCTTC. Encoded protein: CASSLGGSGPYNEQFF.

The V gene is TRBV4-1, the J gene TRBJ2-7; D possibly corresponds to TRBD1 (5 bases). The V end was cut by 3 bases, the J end by 5 bases, with 11 bases between. This CDR3 contains 13 residues. The germline CDR1 and CDR2 sequences are MGHRA and YSYEKL. CDR3 bases: TGCGCCAGCAGCCACCCAGACAGAAACGAGCAGTACTTC. This translates into CASSHPDRNEQYF.

The chain couples TRBV18 to TRBJ1-2; a possible D gene is TRBD1 (5 bases). V lost 2 bases and J lost 0, with 16 bases in between. Germline values: CDR1 KGHSH, CDR2 LQKENI. The CDR3 consists of 17 residues. CDR3 bases: TGTGCCAGCTCACCAAATTCACCGGTAGGGGCTAACTATGGCTACACCTTC. This encodes CASSPNSPVGANYGYTF.

The genes are TRBV27 and TRBJ2-5, with 9 bases that match TRBD1. The DNA end is a closer match to TRBJ2-7, so the J assignment may be wrong. Germline values: CDR1 MNHEY, CDR2 SMNVEV (reference sequence). This CDR3 is 14 amino acids long. The DNA for the CDR3 is TGTGCCAGCAGCTTAAGGACAGGGGTTTTCGAGCAGTACTTC. Translated: CASSLRTGVFEQYF.

This chain joins TRBV5-4 and TRBJ2-1, with 8 bases that match TRBD2. CDR3 length: 14 amino acids. The trim removed 6 bases at V and 6 bases at J, leaving 8 bases unmatched. CDR1 and CDR2 from the germline V gene are SGHNT and YYREEE (reference sequence). The CDR3 region is CASTLQRGSNEQFF. Written as DNA, the CDR3 is TGTGCCAGCACCCTCCAGCGGGGGAGCAATGAGCAGTTCTTC. Full variable domain (outside the CDR3, taken from reference TRBV5-4 and TRBJ2-1): ETGVTQSPTHLIKTRGQQVTLRCSSQSGHNTVSWYQQALGQGPQFIFQYYREEENGRGNFPPRFSGLQFPNYSSELNVNALELDDSALYLCASTLQRGSNEQFFGPGTRLTVL.

The chain employs TRBV9 and TRBJ2-1, with 7 nucleotides matching TRBD2. This CDR3 is 16 amino acids long. Trimming at V came to 4 bases and at J to 6 bases, leaving 13 bases not matched to a gene. Germline V gives CDR1 SGDLS, CDR2 YYNGEE. The CDR3 DNA follows: TGTGCCAGCAGCAGTCCAGGGACTACCGGAAGCAATGAGCAGTTCTTC. Translating it yields CASSSPGTTGSNEQFF.

The rearrangement joins TRBV4-1 to TRBJ1-2; TRBD1 agrees at 8 bases. V gave up 0 bases and J gave up 7 bases; unmatched junction bases: 10. The CDR3 extends over 16 amino acids. CDR1 MGHRA and CDR2 YSYEKL come from the germline V gene. The DNA for the CDR3 is TGCGCCAGCAGCCAAGATGGTGGTGGACAGGGTTTTGGCTACACCTTC. Its translation: CASSQDGGGQGFGYTF.

This clone turned up a few times. V usage is TRBV2 and J usage is TRBJ2-3; D remains ambiguous. V lost 4 bases and J 2 bases, leaving 10 bases between the germline ends. The CDR3 sequence is 14 residues long. Germline V lookup: CDR1 SNHLY, CDR2 FYNNEI. For the CDR3, the DNA is TGTGCCAGCAGTGCCTACTCATTCACAGATACGCAGTATTTT. Residues: CASSAYSFTDTQYF.